A selection of T cell receptor beta chains follows, all from one sample in a study of Ad26.COV2.S vaccination and SARS-CoV-2 variants. Produced via immunoSEQ multiplex PCR; TCRdb's table is partial and in-frame only. Of 300,000 to 400,000 clones in the sample, approximately 86% were seen once. Material: peripheral blood, obtained in a trial of Ad26.COV2.S vaccine versus placebo. These TCRs come from a person between 18 and 59 years old who received the Ad26.COV2.S COVID-19 vaccine or a placebo. The CDR3 runs from the conserved cysteine through the conserved F or W. Each record gives: V gene, J gene, D gene, clone size, CDR3 protein, CDR3 DNA. D genes are given only for firm matches. Size is omitted from some rows. Given values are once, few, many or a class for expanded clones.

TRBV19	TRBJ1-2	TRBD1	.	CASSIKGQGSGNYGYTF	TGTGCCAGTAGTATAAAGGGACAGGGGTCAGGGAACTATGGCTACACCTTC
TRBV30	TRBJ2-7	.	.	CAWSLRLSSYEQYF	TGTGCCTGGAGTTTGAGACTTAGCTCCTACGAGCAGTACTTC
TRBV7-2	TRBJ1-2	.	.	CASSLGDANYGYTF	TGTGCCAGCAGCTTGGGGGACGCTAACTATGGCTACACCTTC
TRBV10-3	TRBJ1-2	TRBD1	.	CAISEAGGIANYGYTF	TGTGCCATCAGTGAGGCAGGGGGCATTGCTAACTATGGCTACACCTTC
TRBV7-2	TRBJ2-1	.	.	CASSLAVPNEQFF	TGTGCCAGCAGCTTAGCCGTGCCGAATGAGCAGTTCTTC
TRBV9	TRBJ1-3	.	.	CASSVGQPISGNTIYF	TGTGCCAGCAGCGTAGGACAGCCCATCTCTGGAAACACCATATATTTT
TRBV11-2	TRBJ2-2	.	few	CASSLDPGAGTGELFF	TGTGCCAGCAGCTTAGATCCGGGGGCAGGCACCGGGGAGCTGTTTTTT
TRBV2	TRBJ2-7	.	few	CASSESRWTYEQYF	TGTGCCAGCAGTGAAAGCAGGTGGACCTACGAGCAGTACTTC
TRBV3-1/TRBV3-2	TRBJ1-6	.	.	CASSQEPMWSSYNSPLHF	TGTGCCAGCAGCCAAGAGCCAATGTGGAGCTCCTATAATTCACCCCTCCACTTT
TRBV6-5	TRBJ2-2	.	few	CASGTGRRGAGELFF	TGTGCCAGCGGAACAGGGAGGAGAGGGGCCGGGGAGCTGTTTTTT
TRBV2	TRBJ1-1	.	.	CASSPGRWETEAFF	TGTGCCAGCAGCCCGGGACGGTGGGAGACTGAAGCTTTCTTT
TRBV19	TRBJ1-6	.	.	CASSISMAGTNSPLHF	TGTGCCAGTAGTATTTCTATGGCAGGTACTAATTCACCCCTCCACTTT
TRBV5-1	TRBJ1-1	.	.	CASSLRENTEAFF	TGCGCCAGCAGCTTACGAGAGAACACTGAAGCTTTCTTT
TRBV7-2	TRBJ2-7	.	.	CASSLEVIRSEQYF	TGTGCCAGCAGCTTAGAGGTCATAAGGAGCGAGCAGTACTTC
TRBV18	TRBJ2-3	.	once	CASSAPETSTDTQYF	TGTGCCAGCTCCGCACCGGAGACTAGCACAGATACGCAGTATTTT
TRBV12-5	TRBJ1-2	.	.	CASGSTEGYGYTF	TGTGCTAGTGGGTCAACGGAGGGCTATGGCTACACCTTC
TRBV19	TRBJ1-2	.	.	CASSGTQAGGGYTF	TGTGCCAGTAGTGGGACTCAGGCAGGAGGAGGCTACACCTTC
TRBV6-5	TRBJ1-2	TRBD1	.	CASSRDRLDYGYTF	TGTGCCAGCAGTCGGGACAGGTTGGACTATGGCTACACCTTC
TRBV18	TRBJ2-1	TRBD1	.	CASSPWDRGYNEQFF	TGTGCCAGCTCACCTTGGGACAGAGGTTACAATGAGCAGTTCTTC
TRBV30	TRBJ2-5	.	.	CAWSVWRGVETQYF	TGTGCCTGGAGTGTTTGGAGGGGAGTGGAGACCCAGTACTTC
TRBV6-6	TRBJ1-4	.	.	CASSYIRGEKLFF	TGTGCCAGCAGTTACATCCGGGGCGAAAAACTGTTTTTT
TRBV5-1	TRBJ2-4	.	.	CASSFGPWAKNIQYF	TGCGCCAGCAGCTTCGGTCCTTGGGCCAAAAACATTCAGTACTTC
TRBV19	TRBJ1-5	.	few	CASSQLGGIKPQHF	TGTGCCAGTAGTCAGTTGGGAGGGATAAAGCCCCAGCATTTT
TRBV7-9	TRBJ1-1	TRBD1	few	CASSSPGWDRGLNEAFF	TGTGCCAGCAGCTCGCCCGGGTGGGACAGGGGGCTTAATGAAGCTTTCTTT
TRBV7-2	TRBJ2-1	.	.	CASSLNVNEQFF	TGTGCCAGCAGCTTAAATGTCAATGAGCAGTTCTTC
TRBV5-5	TRBJ1-1	.	.	CASKPEATMNTEAFF	TGTGCCAGCAAACCCGAGGCTACCATGAACACTGAAGCTTTCTTT
TRBV29-1	TRBJ2-5	.	once	CSVRTHQETQYF	TGCAGCGTTCGGACACACCAAGAGACCCAGTACTTC
TRBV30	TRBJ1-3	TRBD1	.	CAWGDRGLSGNTIYF	TGTGCCTGGGGGGACAGGGGCCTCTCTGGAAACACCATATATTTT
TRBV29-1	TRBJ1-5	TRBD1	.	CSVVVRGTGGGQPQHF	TGCAGCGTTGTGGTTCGGGGGACAGGGGGCGGACAGCCCCAGCATTTT
TRBV18	TRBJ2-7	.	.	CASSPSRGVGYEQYF	TGTGCCAGCTCGCCTAGCAGGGGAGTGGGTTACGAGCAGTACTTC
TRBV19	TRBJ2-5	TRBD1	.	CASSMGDRIVPQYF	TGTGCCAGTAGTATGGGGGACAGAATCGTACCCCAGTACTTC
TRBV3-1/TRBV3-2	TRBJ2-5	TRBD2	.	CASSQRGGETQYF	TGTGCCAGCAGCCAGCGGGGGGGAGAGACCCAGTACTTC
TRBV18	TRBJ1-6	.	.	CASSLQGGNSPLHF	TGTGCCAGCTCACTACAGGGCGGGAATTCACCCCTCCACTTT
TRBV5-1	TRBJ2-1	TRBD2	once	CASSLGSSGGANEQFF	TGCGCCAGCAGCTTGGGCTCTAGCGGGGGGGCCAATGAGCAGTTCTTC
TRBV11-3	TRBJ2-7	TRBD2	.	CASSSTPRLAGEQYF	TGTGCCAGCAGCTCCACGCCCCGACTAGCGGGCGAGCAGTACTTC
TRBV9	TRBJ2-6	TRBD1	.	CASRSPRTGSGANVLTF	TGTGCCAGCAGAAGTCCTCGGACAGGGTCTGGGGCCAACGTCCTGACTTTC
TRBV6-1	TRBJ1-2	TRBD1	.	CASSEVRGNTF	TGTGCCAGCAGTGAAGTCAGGGGGAATACCTTC
TRBV12-5	TRBJ2-3	.	.	CASLTGSTDTQYF	TGTGCTAGCCTCACAGGCTCCACAGATACGCAGTATTTT
TRBV27	TRBJ2-1	TRBD2	.	CASSFIRRGGPNEQFF	TGTGCCAGCAGTTTTATACGGCGGGGGGGCCCCAATGAGCAGTTCTTC
TRBV24-1	TRBJ2-5	TRBD2	once	CATSIAGLGETQYF	TGTGCCACCAGTATAGCGGGCCTGGGAGAGACCCAGTACTTC